This T cell receptor beta chain came from a study of memory CD4+ T cells and cytomegalovirus serostatus. Study information: Healthy Belgian adult donors included about nine CMV-positive and some 25 CMV-negative people.

Single viable CD3+CD4+CD8-CD45RO+ cells were sorted as the memory CD4+ T cells. Serostatus was set by detecting CMV pp150, pp28, p38, p52 IgG. Germline V gives CDR1 SNHLY, CDR2 FYNNEI. The CDR3 loop spans 12 amino acids. V lost 2 bases and J lost 11, with 12 bases in between. General observations from the study: About 40% of the roughly 150 known CMV-associated TCRbeta sequences appeared in CD4+ memory.

Only in-frame clones appear in the TCRdb table, and some are missing; sequencing was by immunoSEQ multiplex PCR. The table includes some 65,000 clones, around three quarters detected once. Comment on this clone: Its antigen is currently unknown.

The origin of this receptor is an adult in good health and CMV-seronegative. Some clones in this sample may be carry-over from other donors' samples. The chain employs TRBV2 and TRBJ1-1; tentative D call: TRBD1 (5 bases). The sequenced sample consisted of memory CD4+ T cells from blood. CDR3 residues: CASSEWTEGAFF. The CDR3 region has the DNA TGTGCCAGCAGTGAATGGACGGAGGGGGCTTTCTTT.